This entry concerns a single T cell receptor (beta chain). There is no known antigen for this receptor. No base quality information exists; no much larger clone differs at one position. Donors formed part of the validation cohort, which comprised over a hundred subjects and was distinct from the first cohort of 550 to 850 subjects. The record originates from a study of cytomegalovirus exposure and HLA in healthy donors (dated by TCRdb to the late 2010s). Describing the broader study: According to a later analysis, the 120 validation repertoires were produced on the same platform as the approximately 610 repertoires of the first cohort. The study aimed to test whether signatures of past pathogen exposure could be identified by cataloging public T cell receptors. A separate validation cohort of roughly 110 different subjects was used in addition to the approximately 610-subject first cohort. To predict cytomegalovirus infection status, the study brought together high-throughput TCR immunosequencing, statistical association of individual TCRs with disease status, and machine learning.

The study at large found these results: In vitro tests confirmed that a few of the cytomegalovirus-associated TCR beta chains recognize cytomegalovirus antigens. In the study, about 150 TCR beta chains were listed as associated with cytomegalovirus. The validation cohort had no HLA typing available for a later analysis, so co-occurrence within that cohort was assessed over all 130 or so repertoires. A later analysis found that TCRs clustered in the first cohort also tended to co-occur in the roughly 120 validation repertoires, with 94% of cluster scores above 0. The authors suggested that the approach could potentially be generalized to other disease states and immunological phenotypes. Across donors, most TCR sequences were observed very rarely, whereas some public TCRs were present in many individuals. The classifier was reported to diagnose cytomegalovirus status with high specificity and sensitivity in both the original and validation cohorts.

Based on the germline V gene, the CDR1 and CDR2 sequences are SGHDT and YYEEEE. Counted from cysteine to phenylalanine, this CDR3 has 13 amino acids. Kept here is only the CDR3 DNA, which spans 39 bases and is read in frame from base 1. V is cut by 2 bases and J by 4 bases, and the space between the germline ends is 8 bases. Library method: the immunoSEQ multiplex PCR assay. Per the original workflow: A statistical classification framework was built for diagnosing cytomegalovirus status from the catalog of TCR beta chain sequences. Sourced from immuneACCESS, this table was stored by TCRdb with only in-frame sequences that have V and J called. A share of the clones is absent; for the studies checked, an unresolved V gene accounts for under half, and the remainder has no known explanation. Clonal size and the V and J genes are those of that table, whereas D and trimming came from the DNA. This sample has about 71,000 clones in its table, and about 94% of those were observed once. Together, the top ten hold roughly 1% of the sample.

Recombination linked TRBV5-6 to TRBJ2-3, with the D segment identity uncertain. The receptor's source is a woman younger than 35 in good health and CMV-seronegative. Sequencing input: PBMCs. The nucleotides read TGTGCCAGCAGCTTATTCCTGTCAGATACGCAGTATTTT. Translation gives CASSLFLSDTQYF.